A selection of T cell receptor beta chains follows, all from one sample in a study of T cells in Graves' hyperthyroidism and ophthalmopathy. TCRdb reanalysed the multiplex PCR reads using MiXCR and keeps one entry per CDR3 protein. There are approximately 410,000 distinct CDR3 sequences in the sample; around 13% occur only once, and 5.3% lies in the top ten. The sequenced sample was blood. These receptors came from a woman aged 18-29 years with Graves' hyperthyroidism. Both conserved end residues are part of each CDR3. D genes are given only for firm matches. Size is stated for part of the rows, as once, few or many counts, or as a class when the clone is expanded.

>many|TRBD2|TRBV7-9|TRBJ2-7
CASSATISSGRAPYEQYF
TGTGCCAGCAGCGCGACAATTTCTAGCGGGAGGGCCCCCTACGAGCAGTACTTC
>many|NA|TRBV6-1|TRBJ2-7
CASSARFAGRISYEQYF
TGTGCCAGCAGTGCGAGGTTTGCGGGACGGATCTCCTACGAGCAGTACTTC
>many|TRBD2|TRBV14|TRBJ2-1
CASSQDRPSGRRYEQFF
TGTGCCAGCAGCCAAGATCGACCTAGCGGGAGACGATATGAGCAGTTCTTC
>many|TRBD2|TRBV29-1|TRBJ2-3
CSVEVAGVTDTQYF
TGCAGCGTTGAAGTAGCGGGAGTGACAGATACGCAGTATTTT
>few|NA|TRBV4-3|TRBJ2-3
CASSQDSVRHTQYF
TGCGCCAGCAGCCAAGATTCCGTCCGACATACGCAGTATTTT
>NA|NA|TRBV20-1|TRBJ2-1
CRVSAGPDAFF
TGCAGAGTATCGGCGGGACCCGATGCGTTCTTC
>many|NA|TRBV30|TRBJ1-2
CAWSGQIYGYTF
TGTGCCTGGAGTGGACAGATCTATGGCTACACCTTC
>NA|TRBD2|TRBV5-1|TRBJ2-7
CASSYLAGDPYEQYF
TGCGCCAGCAGCTACCTAGCGGGGGACCCCTACGAGCAGTACTTC
>many|TRBD1|TRBV11-2|TRBJ2-5
CASSLGAGGAETQYF
TGTGCCAGCAGCTTGGGGGCAGGGGGCGCGGAGACCCAGTACTTC
>NA|TRBD2|TRBV19|TRBJ2-7
CASSIWAGAYEQYF
TGTGCCAGTAGTATCTGGGCGGGAGCCTACGAGCAGTACTTC
>few|NA|TRBV6-6|TRBJ1-4
CASSYLQLSGKLFF
TGTGCCAGCAGTTACCTCCAACTTAGCGGAAAACTGTTTTTT
>NA|TRBD1|TRBV6-9|TRBJ2-7
CASSYTGQGANEQYF
TGTGCCAGCAGTTATACGGGACAGGGGGCCAACGAGCAGTACTTC
>NA|TRBD2|TRBV12-3/TRBV12-4|TRBJ2-1
CASSPTAGLASNEQFF
TGTGCCAGCAGCCCCACAGCGGGACTAGCCTCCAATGAGCAGTTCTTC